The T cell receptor (beta chain) under discussion was sequenced for a study of T cell repertoires in cytomegalovirus infection. Study context: Both a matching HLA type and CMV infection were indicated by public TCR beta signatures. Points from the study as a whole: Public TCR beta family frequency separated CMV-and-HLA carriers, including in an independent cohort.

Of note for this clonotype: Its antigen remains unidentified.

V lost 2 bases and J lost 4, with 9 bases in between. This CDR3 spans 14 amino acids. TCRdb fed the reads into MiXCR, producing one record per CDR3 protein. The sample has around 71,000 distinct CDR3 sequences, about 37% seen once. This specimen consisted of CD8+ T cells from cultured PBMCs, obtained from culture after CMV antigen stimulation. The rearrangement links TRBV12-3 or TRBV12-4 to TRBJ2-1; no definite D call. The receptor was isolated from a human donor in good health (CMV status not recorded). Some clones in this sample may be carry-over from other donors' samples. This CDR3 is CASSLRTGYNEQFF. Here the CDR3 DNA reads TGTGCCAGCAGTTTAAGGACGGGTTACAATGAGCAGTTCTTC.